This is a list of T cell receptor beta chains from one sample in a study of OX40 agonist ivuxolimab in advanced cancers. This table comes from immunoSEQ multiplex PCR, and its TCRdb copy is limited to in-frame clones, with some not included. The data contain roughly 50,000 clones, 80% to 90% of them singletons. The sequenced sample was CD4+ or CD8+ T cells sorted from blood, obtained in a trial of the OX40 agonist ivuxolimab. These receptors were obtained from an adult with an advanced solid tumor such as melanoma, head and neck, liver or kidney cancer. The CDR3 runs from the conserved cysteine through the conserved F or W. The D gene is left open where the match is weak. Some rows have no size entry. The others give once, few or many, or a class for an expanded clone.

CASSIARAGLFSNQPQHF,TGTGCCAGTAGTATCGCCAGGGCCGGGCTCTTTAGCAATCAGCCCCAGCATTTT,TRBJ1-5,TRBV19,18,.,.
CASSRDGYEQYF,TGTGCCAGTAGCCGGGACGGCTACGAGCAGTACTTC,TRBJ2-7,TRBV19,12,few,.
CASSQGAVSYEQYF,TGCGCCAGCAGCCAAGGGGCAGTTAGCTACGAGCAGTACTTC,TRBJ2-7,TRBV4-3,14,.,.
CASSPRDRAYNEQFF,TGTGCCAGCAGCCCACGGGACAGGGCCTACAATGAGCAGTTCTTC,TRBJ2-1,TRBV7-3,15,.,TRBD1
CASSLVGADTQYF,TGTGCCAGCAGCTTAGTCGGGGCAGATACGCAGTATTTT,TRBJ2-3,TRBV11-3,13,.,.
CASSPKIGQSRANVLTF,TGTGCCAGCAGCCCCAAAATAGGACAAAGTCGGGCCAACGTCCTGACTTTC,TRBJ2-6,TRBV12-1,17,.,.
CASSQRGAGTGELFF,TGTGCCAGCAGCCAACGGGGGGCGGGCACCGGGGAGCTGTTTTTT,TRBJ2-2,TRBV13,15,.,.
CASSPNTWGEQFF,TGTGCCAGCAGCCCAAACACCTGGGGTGAGCAGTTCTTC,TRBJ2-1,TRBV6-5,13,once,.
CASSVENTGELFF,TGTGCCAGCAGCGTAGAGAACACCGGGGAGCTGTTTTTT,TRBJ2-2,TRBV9,13,few,.
CASTLTGGARGNEQFF,TGTGCCAGCACGTTGACAGGGGGCGCGAGGGGGAATGAGCAGTTCTTC,TRBJ2-1,TRBV28,16,.,TRBD1
CASSISLAGSSYNEQFF,TGTGCCAGTAGTATTTCCCTAGCGGGGAGCTCCTACAATGAGCAGTTCTTC,TRBJ2-1,TRBV19,17,.,TRBD2
CASSLGTSGLYEQYF,TGTGCCAGCAGCCTTGGGACTAGCGGACTATACGAGCAGTACTTC,TRBJ2-7,TRBV5-6,15,.,TRBD2
CATSRGQGPNYGYTF,TGTGCCACCAGCAGAGGGCAGGGGCCTAACTATGGCTACACCTTC,TRBJ1-2,TRBV15,15,.,.
CASSVGTGGAGGYTF,TGTGCCAGCAGTGTCGGGACAGGGGGCGCGGGGGGCTACACCTTC,TRBJ1-2,TRBV27,15,.,TRBD1
CASSLDTRESGTDTQYF,TGTGCCAGCAGCTTGGACACCAGGGAGAGTGGCACAGATACGCAGTATTTT,TRBJ2-3,TRBV5-5,17,.,.
CASSFGGREDNEQFF,TGTGCCAGCAGTTTTGGGGGGCGCGAGGATAATGAGCAGTTCTTC,TRBJ2-1,TRBV27,15,.,.
CASSRIYGSYEQYF,TGTGCCAGCAGTCGGATATACGGATCGTACGAGCAGTACTTC,TRBJ2-7,TRBV2,14,.,.
CASRDLEAFF,TGTGCCAGCCGGGACCTTGAAGCTTTCTTT,TRBJ1-1,TRBV2,10,.,.
CASSVAATPQETQYF,TGTGCCAGCAGCGTAGCGGCCACGCCCCAAGAGACCCAGTACTTC,TRBJ2-5,TRBV5-6,15,.,.
CASSFDKAKNIQYF,TGTGCCAGCAGCTTCGACAAGGCCAAAAACATTCAGTACTTC,TRBJ2-4,TRBV7-9,14,.,.
CASSDGRVKGYTF,TGTGCCAGCAGCGATGGGAGGGTAAAGGGCTACACCTTC,TRBJ1-2,TRBV2,13,.,.
CASSQGVGDNEKLFF,TGCGCCAGCAGCCAAGGGGTGGGGGATAATGAAAAACTGTTTTTT,TRBJ1-4,TRBV4-3,15,.,.
CASSVGRVNTEAFF,TGTGCCAGCAGCGTAGGGCGAGTGAACACTGAAGCTTTCTTT,TRBJ1-1,TRBV9,14,.,.
CARSLNTATEKLFF,TGTGCCAGAAGCTTGAACACAGCCACTGAAAAACTGTTTTTT,TRBJ1-4,TRBV5-3,14,.,.
CAWTIGQGASYEQYF,TGTGCCTGGACTATCGGACAGGGGGCCTCCTACGAGCAGTACTTC,TRBJ2-7,TRBV30,15,once,TRBD1
CASSQVGGRGTDTQYF,TGTGCCAGCAGCCAAGTCGGAGGGCGGGGCACAGATACGCAGTATTTT,TRBJ2-3,TRBV4-2,16,.,.
CARIHYGYTF,TGTGCCAGAATACACTATGGCTACACCTTC,TRBJ1-2,TRBV25-1,10,.,.
CASSLGFPGYTGELFF,TGTGCCAGCAGCTTAGGTTTCCCGGGATACACCGGGGAGCTGTTTTTT,TRBJ2-2,TRBV13,16,.,.
CASTWGPTSGSYNEQFF,TGTGCCAGCACCTGGGGTCCGACTAGCGGGAGCTACAATGAGCAGTTCTTC,TRBJ2-1,TRBV9,17,.,TRBD2
CASSQYYSGRAYNEQFF,TGCGCCAGCAGCCAATATTATAGCGGGAGGGCCTACAATGAGCAGTTCTTC,TRBJ2-1,TRBV4-3,17,.,TRBD2
CAWNGGLALGEQFF,TGTGCCTGGAATGGTGGGCTAGCCTTGGGAGAGCAGTTCTTC,TRBJ2-1,TRBV30,14,.,.
CASSVAGYSNQPQHF,TGTGCCAGCAGCGTAGCAGGGTATAGCAATCAGCCCCAGCATTTT,TRBJ1-5,TRBV9,15,.,.
CASSLDNRGPEAFF,TGTGCCAGCAGCTTAGACAACAGGGGGCCTGAAGCTTTCTTT,TRBJ1-1,TRBV7-8,14,.,TRBD1
CASSQDPGPEVYEQFF,TGCGCCAGCAGCCAAGATCCGGGGCCCGAGGTCTATGAGCAGTTCTTC,TRBJ2-1,TRBV4-3,16,.,.
CASRKDREATEAFF,TGTGCCAGCAGAAAGGACAGGGAGGCCACTGAAGCTTTCTTT,TRBJ1-1,TRBV21-1,14,.,.
CASSPGQDNQPQHF,TGCGCCAGCAGCCCTGGACAGGACAATCAGCCCCAGCATTTT,TRBJ1-5,TRBV4-1,14,.,TRBD1
CASSLEGETQYF,TGTGCCAGCAGCTTAGAGGGGGAGACCCAGTACTTC,TRBJ2-5,TRBV13,12,.,.
CASSTSASASRYGYTF,TGTGCCAGTAGTACCTCCGCCAGCGCCTCCCGCTATGGCTACACCTTC,TRBJ1-2,TRBV19,16,.,.
CASSLGESGTGTEQYF,TGTGCCAGCAGCCTCGGTGAATCCGGGACAGGGACCGAGCAGTACTTC,TRBJ2-7,TRBV5-6,16,.,TRBD1
CASSLSVGVRGSEQYF,TGTGCCAGCAGTTTATCGGTGGGGGTACGGGGGAGCGAGCAGTACTTC,TRBJ2-7,TRBV27,16,.,.
CASSPSSASNYGYTF,TGTGCCAGCAGCCCCTCAAGCGCATCCAACTATGGCTACACCTTC,TRBJ1-2,TRBV27,15,.,.
CASSHGTGYSGRAEETQYF,TGTGCCAGCAGCCATGGGACGGGGTATAGCGGGAGGGCGGAGGAGACCCAGTACTTC,TRBJ2-5,TRBV7-2,19,.,TRBD2
CASSRVLAGDEQYF,TGCGCCAGCAGCCGAGTCCTAGCGGGAGACGAGCAGTACTTC,TRBJ2-7,TRBV4-1,14,.,TRBD2
CAWSVEGLRDQPQHF,TGTGCCTGGAGTGTCGAGGGACTTCGGGATCAGCCCCAGCATTTT,TRBJ1-5,TRBV30,15,.,.
CATSRDLAGQQPQHF,TGTGCCACCAGCAGAGATCTGGCAGGTCAGCAGCCCCAGCATTTT,TRBJ1-5,TRBV15,15,.,.
CATSDPLNEKLFF,TGTGCCACCAGCGACCCCTTGAATGAAAAACTGTTTTTT,TRBJ1-4,TRBV15,13,.,.
CASSDSFNQPQHF,TGTGCCAGCAGCGACTCTTTCAATCAGCCCCAGCATTTT,TRBJ1-5,TRBV6-6,13,.,.
CASSLEPPSDTQYF,TGCGCCAGCAGCTTGGAACCGCCATCCGATACGCAGTATTTT,TRBJ2-3,TRBV5-1,14,.,.
CASSYNPENGDTEAFF,TGTGCCAGCAGTTACAATCCGGAAAACGGGGACACTGAAGCTTTCTTT,TRBJ1-1,TRBV6-5,16,.,.
CASSSWTGDEGRNTIYF,TGTGCCAGCAGCTCCTGGACAGGGGATGAAGGTAGAAACACCATATATTTT,TRBJ1-3,TRBV7-2,17,.,TRBD1
CSGGRNTEAFF,TGCAGTGGGGGGAGGAACACTGAAGCTTTCTTT,TRBJ1-1,TRBV20-1,11,.,.
CASSYSGNNEQFF,TGTGCCAGCAGTTACTCAGGCAACAATGAGCAGTTCTTC,TRBJ2-1,TRBV6-5,13,.,.